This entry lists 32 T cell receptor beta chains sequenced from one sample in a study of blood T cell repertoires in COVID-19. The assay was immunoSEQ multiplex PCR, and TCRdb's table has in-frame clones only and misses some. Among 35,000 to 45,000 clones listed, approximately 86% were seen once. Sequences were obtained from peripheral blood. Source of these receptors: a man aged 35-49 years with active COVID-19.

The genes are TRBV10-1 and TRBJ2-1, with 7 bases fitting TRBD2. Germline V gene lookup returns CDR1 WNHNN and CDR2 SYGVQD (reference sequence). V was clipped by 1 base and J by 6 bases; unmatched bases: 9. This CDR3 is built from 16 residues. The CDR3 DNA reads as TGCGCCAGCAGTGAGTGGACTAGATCCTCCCTCAATGAGCAGTTCTTC. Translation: CASSEWTRSSLNEQFF.

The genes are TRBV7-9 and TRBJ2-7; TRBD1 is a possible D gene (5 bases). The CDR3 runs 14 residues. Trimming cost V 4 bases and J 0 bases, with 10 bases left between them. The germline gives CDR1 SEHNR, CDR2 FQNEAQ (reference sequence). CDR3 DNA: TGTGCCAGCAGCTCAAGGGGTCACTCCTACGAGCAGTACTTC. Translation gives CASSSRGHSYEQYF. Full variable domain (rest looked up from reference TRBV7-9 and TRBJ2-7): DTGVSQNPRHKITKRGQNVTFRCDPISEHNRLYWYRQTLGQGPEFLTYFQNEAQLEKSRLLSDRFSAERPKGSFSTLEIQRTEQGDSAMYLCASSSRGHSYEQYFGPGTRLTVT.

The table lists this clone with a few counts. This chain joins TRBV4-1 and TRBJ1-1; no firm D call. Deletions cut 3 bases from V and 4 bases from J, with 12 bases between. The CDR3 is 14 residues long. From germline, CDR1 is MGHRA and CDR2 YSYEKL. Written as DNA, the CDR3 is TGCGCCAGCAGCCATCCCCTCGGTCGCACTGAAGCTTTCTTT. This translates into CASSHPLGRTEAFF.

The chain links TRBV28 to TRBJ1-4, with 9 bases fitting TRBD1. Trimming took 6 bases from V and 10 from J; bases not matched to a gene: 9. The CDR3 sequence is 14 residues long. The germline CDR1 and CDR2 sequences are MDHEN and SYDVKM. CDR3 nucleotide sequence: TGTGCCAGCAGGACCGGGACAGGGATCGGAAAACTGTTTTTT. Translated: CASRTGTGIGKLFF. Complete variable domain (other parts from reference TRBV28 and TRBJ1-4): DVKVTQSSRYLVKRTGEKVFLECVQDMDHENMFWYRQDPGLGLRLIYFSYDVKMKEKGDIPEGYSVSREKKERFSLILESASTNQTSMYLCASRTGTGIGKLFFGSGTQLSVL.

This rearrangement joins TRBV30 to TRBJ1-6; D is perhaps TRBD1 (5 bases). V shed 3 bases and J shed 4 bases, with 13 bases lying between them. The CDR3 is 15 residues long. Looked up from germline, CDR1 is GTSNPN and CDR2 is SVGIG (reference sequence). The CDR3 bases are TGTGCCTGGAGGAGGAGGGGTGGATATAATTCACCCCTCCACTTT. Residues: CAWRRRGGYNSPLHF.

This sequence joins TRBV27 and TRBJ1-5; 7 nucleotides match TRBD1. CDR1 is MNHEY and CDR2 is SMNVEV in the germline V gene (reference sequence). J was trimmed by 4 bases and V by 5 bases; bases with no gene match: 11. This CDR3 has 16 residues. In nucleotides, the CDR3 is TGTGCCAGCAGTCACAGACAGGGTTTGGGGAATCAGCCCCAGCATTTT. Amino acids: CASSHRQGLGNQPQHF.

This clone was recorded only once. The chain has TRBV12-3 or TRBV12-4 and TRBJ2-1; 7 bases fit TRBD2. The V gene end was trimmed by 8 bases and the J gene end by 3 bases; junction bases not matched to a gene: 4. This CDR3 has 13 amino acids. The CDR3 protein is CASAGDLYNEQFF. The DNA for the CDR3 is TGTGCCAGCGCGGGGGATCTCTACAATGAGCAGTTCTTC.

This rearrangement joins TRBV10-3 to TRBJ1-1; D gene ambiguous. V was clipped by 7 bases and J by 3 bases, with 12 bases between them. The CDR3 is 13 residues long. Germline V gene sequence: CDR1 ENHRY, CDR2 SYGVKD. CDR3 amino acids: CAITDMRDTEAFF. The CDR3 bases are TGTGCCATCACCGACATGAGGGACACTGAAGCTTTCTTT.

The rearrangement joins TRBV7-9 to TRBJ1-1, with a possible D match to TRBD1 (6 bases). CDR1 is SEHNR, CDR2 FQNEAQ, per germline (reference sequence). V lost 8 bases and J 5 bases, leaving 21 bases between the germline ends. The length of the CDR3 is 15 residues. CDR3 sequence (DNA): TGTGCCAGCGGTCCCGTACAGGGCTTTCGAACTGAAGCTTTCTTT. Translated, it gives CASGPVQGFRTEAFF.

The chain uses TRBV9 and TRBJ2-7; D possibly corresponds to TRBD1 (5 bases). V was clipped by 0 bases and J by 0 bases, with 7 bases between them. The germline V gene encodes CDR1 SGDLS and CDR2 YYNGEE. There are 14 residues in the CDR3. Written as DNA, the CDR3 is TGTGCCAGCAGCGTAGGACAGTTCTCCTACGAGCAGTACTTC. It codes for CASSVGQFSYEQYF.

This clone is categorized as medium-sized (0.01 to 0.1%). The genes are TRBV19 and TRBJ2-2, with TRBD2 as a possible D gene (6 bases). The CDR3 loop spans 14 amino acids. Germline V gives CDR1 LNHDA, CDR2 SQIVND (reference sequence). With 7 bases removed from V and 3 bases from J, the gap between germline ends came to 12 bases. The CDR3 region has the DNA TGTGCCAGTAATTCGGGGGACCACACCGGGGAGCTGTTTTTT. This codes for CASNSGDHTGELFF.

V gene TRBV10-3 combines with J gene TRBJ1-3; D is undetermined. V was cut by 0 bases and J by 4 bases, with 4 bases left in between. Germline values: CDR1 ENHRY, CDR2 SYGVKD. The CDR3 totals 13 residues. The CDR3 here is CAISESLGNTIYF. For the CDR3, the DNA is TGTGCCATCAGTGAGTCTCTGGGAAACACCATATATTTT.

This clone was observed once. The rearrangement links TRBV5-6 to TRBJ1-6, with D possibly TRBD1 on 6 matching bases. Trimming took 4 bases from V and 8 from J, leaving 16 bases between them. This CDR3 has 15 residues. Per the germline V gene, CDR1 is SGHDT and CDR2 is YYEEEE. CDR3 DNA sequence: TGTGCCAGCAGCGTAAGGGGGAGTGTTGATTCACCCCTCCACTTT. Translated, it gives CASSVRGSVDSPLHF.

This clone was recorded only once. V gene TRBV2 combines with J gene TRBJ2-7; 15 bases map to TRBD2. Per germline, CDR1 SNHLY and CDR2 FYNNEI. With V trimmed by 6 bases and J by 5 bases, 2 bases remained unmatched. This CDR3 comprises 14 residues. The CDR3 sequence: CASRGTSGRNEQYF. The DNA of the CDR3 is TGTGCCAGCAGGGGGACTAGCGGGAGGAACGAGCAGTACTTC.

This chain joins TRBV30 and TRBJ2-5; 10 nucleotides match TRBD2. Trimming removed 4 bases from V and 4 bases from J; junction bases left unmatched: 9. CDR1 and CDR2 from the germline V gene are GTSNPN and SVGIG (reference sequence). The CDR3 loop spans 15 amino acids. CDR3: CAWKATSGYLETQYF. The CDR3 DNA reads TGTGCCTGGAAAGCGACTAGCGGGTATTTAGAGACCCAGTACTTC.

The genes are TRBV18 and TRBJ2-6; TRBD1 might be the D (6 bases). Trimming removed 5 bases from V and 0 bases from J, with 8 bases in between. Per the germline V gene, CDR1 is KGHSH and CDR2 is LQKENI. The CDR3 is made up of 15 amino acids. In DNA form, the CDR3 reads TGTGCCAGCTCAGCAGGGGCCTCTGGGGCCAACGTCCTGACTTTC. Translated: CASSAGASGANVLTF.

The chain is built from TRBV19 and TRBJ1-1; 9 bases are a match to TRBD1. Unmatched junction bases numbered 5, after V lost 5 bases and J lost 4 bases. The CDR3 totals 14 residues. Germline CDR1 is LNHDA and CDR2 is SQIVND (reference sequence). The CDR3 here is CASSVTGGSTEAFF. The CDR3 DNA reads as TGTGCCAGTAGTGTGACAGGGGGGAGCACTGAAGCTTTCTTT. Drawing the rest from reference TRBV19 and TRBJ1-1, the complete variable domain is DGGITQSPKYLFRKEGQNVTLSCEQNLNHDAMYWYRQDPGQGLRLIYYSQIVNDFQKGDIAEGYSVSREKKESFPLTVTSAQKNPTAFYLCASSVTGGSTEAFFGQGTRLTVV.

This chain's CDR3 is CASSEPGANSPLHF. In DNA, the CDR3 is TGTGCCAGCAGTGAACCTGGGGCTAATTCACCCCTCCACTTT. The gene calls are TRBV6-1 and TRBJ1-6; possible D gene TRBD1, 5 bases. Germline lookup yields CDR1 MNHNS and CDR2 SASEGT. The ends were cut back, 2 bases at V and 6 bases at J, with 8 bases in the middle. The CDR3 spans 14 residues.

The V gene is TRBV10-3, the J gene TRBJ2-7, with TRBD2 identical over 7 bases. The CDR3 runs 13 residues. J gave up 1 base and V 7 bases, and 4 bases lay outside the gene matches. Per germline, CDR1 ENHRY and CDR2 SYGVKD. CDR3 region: CAITGRESYEQYF. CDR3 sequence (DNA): TGTGCCATCACTGGGCGGGAGTCCTACGAGCAGTACTTC.

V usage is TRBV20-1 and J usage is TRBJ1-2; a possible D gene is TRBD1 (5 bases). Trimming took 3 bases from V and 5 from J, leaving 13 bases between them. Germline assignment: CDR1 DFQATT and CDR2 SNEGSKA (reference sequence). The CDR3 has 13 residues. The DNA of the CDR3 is TGCAGTGCTAGTGGCAGGGCCCTTTATGGCTACACCTTC. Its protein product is CSASGRALYGYTF.

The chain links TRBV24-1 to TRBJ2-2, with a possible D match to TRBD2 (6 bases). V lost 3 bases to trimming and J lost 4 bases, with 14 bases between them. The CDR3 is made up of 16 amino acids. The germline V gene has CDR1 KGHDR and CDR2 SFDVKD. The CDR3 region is CATSDGRRGGTGELFF. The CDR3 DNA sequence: TGTGCCACCAGTGATGGGAGGAGGGGAGGCACCGGGGAGCTGTTTTTT.

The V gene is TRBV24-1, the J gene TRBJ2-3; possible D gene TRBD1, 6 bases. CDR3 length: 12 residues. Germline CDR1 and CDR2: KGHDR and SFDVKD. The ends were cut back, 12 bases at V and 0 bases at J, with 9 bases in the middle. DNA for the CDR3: TGTGCCGTGGGGGCGAGCACAGATACGCAGTATTTT. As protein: CAVGASTDTQYF.

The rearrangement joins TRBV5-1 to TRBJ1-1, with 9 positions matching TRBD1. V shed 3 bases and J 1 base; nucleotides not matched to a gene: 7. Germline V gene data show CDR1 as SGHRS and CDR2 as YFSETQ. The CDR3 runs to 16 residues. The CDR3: CASSWDREGRNTEAFF. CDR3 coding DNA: TGCGCCAGCAGCTGGGACAGGGAGGGGCGGAACACTGAAGCTTTCTTT.

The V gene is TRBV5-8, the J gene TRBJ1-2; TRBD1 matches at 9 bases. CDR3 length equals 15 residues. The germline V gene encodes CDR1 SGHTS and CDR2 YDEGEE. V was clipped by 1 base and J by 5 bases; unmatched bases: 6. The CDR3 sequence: CASSLNRGHLYGYTF. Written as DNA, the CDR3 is TGTGCCAGCAGCTTGAACAGGGGGCACCTTTATGGCTACACCTTC.

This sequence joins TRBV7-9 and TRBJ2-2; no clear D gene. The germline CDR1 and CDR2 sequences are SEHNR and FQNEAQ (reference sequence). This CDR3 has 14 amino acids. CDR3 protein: CAGTQTPQAGELFF. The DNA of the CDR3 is TGTGCAGGAACCCAGACACCTCAAGCCGGGGAGCTGTTTTTT.

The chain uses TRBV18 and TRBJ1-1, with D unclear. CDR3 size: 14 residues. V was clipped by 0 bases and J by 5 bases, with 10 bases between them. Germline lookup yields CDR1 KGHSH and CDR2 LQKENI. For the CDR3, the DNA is TGTGCCAGCTCACCACCGGCTAGAGGGACTGAAGCTTTCTTT. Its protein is CASSPPARGTEAFF.

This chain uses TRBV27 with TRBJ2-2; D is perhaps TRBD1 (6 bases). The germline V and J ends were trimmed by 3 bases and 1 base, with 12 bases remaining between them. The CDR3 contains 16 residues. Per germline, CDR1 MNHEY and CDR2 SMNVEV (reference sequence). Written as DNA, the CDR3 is TGTGCCAGCAGTTTGATATTGACAGGGAACACCGGGGAGCTGTTTTTT. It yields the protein CASSLILTGNTGELFF.

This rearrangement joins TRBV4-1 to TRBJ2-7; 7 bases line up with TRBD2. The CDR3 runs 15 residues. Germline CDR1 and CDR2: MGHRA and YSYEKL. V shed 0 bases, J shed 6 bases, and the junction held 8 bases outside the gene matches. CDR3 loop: CASSQDRGLAAEQYF. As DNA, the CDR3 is TGCGCCAGCAGCCAAGATCGTGGGCTAGCGGCCGAGCAGTACTTC.

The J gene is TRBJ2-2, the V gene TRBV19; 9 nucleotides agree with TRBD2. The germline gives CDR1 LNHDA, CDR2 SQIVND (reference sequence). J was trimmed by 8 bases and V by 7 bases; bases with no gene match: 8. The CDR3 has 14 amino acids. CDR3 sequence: CASKGGRAAGELFF. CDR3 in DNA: TGTGCCAGTAAAGGCGGGAGGGCTGCTGGGGAGCTGTTTTTT.

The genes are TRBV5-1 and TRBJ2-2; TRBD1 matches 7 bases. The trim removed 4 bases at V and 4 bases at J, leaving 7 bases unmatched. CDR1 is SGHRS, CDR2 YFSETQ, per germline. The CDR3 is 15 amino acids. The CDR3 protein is CASSATGLGTGELFF. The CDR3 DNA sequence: TGCGCCAGCAGCGCGACAGGGTTAGGCACCGGGGAGCTGTTTTTT.

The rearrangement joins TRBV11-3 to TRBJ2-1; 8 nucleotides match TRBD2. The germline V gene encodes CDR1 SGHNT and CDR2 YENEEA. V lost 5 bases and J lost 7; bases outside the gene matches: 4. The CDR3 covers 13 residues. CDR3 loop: CASSRGLANEQFF. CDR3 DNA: TGTGCCAGCAGCCGCGGACTAGCAAATGAGCAGTTCTTC.

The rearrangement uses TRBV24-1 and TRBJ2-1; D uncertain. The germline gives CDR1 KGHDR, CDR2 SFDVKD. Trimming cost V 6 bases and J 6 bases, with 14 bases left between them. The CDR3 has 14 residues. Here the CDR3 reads CATSQGDETNEQFF. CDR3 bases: TGTGCCACCAGTCAAGGAGACGAAACCAATGAGCAGTTCTTC.